This TCR beta chain comes out of a study of cytomegalovirus exposure and HLA in healthy donors (dated by TCRdb to 2016 to 2017). Concerning the study at large: An earlier analysis of under 600 of the donors reported about 290 Gb of sequence data and some 100 million unique TCR beta sequences from approximately 180 million T cells. The study aimed to test whether cataloging public T cell receptors could reveal signatures of past pathogen exposure. Along with the roughly 670-subject first cohort, a separate validation cohort of over a hundred different subjects was used. An earlier analysis of 587 of the donors used high-throughput TCR beta sequencing to judge whether each TCR beta V gene segment behaved as functional or pseudogenic. Roughly 310 gigabases of sequencing data and approximately 93 million unique TCR sequences were included in an early release covering roughly 600 HLA-typed donors. The study used immunosequencing to profile the T cell repertoires of hundreds of subjects and linked those repertoires to cytomegalovirus serostatus. Typing coverage varied by locus: about 629-640 donors for A, B, C, DRB1 and DQB1; approximately 520 for DQA1; approximately 610 for DPA1; around 490 for DPB1. Because of strong linkage in the cohort, four to six DR-DQ haplotypes were treated as single units for association and clustering. The study combined high-throughput TCR immunosequencing, statistical association of individual TCRs with disease status, and machine learning to predict cytomegalovirus infection status. All discovery cohort repertoires had been generated on a single sequencing platform. Among the roughly 390 genotyped donors, approximately 77% belonged to the genetic ancestry cluster associated with self-reported Caucasian donors. A later analysis re-analyzed previously published TCR beta repertoires from roughly 630 donors and added high-resolution HLA genotyping to study TCR occurrence patterns. HLA typing covered class I and class II loci at four-digit resolution. Among a few hundred genotyped donors of the cohort, an average of approximately 230,000 unique TCR beta nucleotide sequences were sequenced per donor, around 18% of them non-productive. In the later analysis, no new phenotypic data were used to find candidate immune exposures; instead, reliance was placed on TCR beta sequences and their occurrence across donors. A later genetic analysis took genome-wide SNP genotypes for about 65% of the roughly 670 donors and used that subset as a discovery cohort. Donor age, sex, ethnicity and CMV serostatus were compiled alongside the repertoire data. Results and caveats for the whole study, not just this receptor: A cluster of highly shared sequence variants was judged likely to represent a technical artifact of the sequencing pipeline. A further reported finding was that TCR beta sequences accurately predicted the HLA-A and HLA-B alleles for most subjects in the first cohort. Most CMV-associated TCR beta chains appeared to be HLA-restricted in a later analysis, and the HLA associations seemed to be driven largely by CMV exposure. Most TCR sequences were observed very rarely across donors, whereas some public TCRs were present in many individuals. Because counts were too low, around 17 rarely observed V segments, including chromosome 9 orphons, were left out of the earlier analysis of 587 of the donors. The authors suggested that the approach could potentially be generalized to other disease states and immunological phenotypes. Sequencing depth was assumed to be roughly uniform across donors in the presence/absence analyses, though that assumption may not hold. The classifier was reported to diagnose cytomegalovirus status with high specificity and sensitivity in both the original cohort and the validation cohort. V-gene and J-gene trimming of TCR beta chains was associated with a missense DCLRE1C variant in a later genetic analysis, and the association was replicated in an independent cohort. Several of the top co-occurrence clusters appeared to be linked to parvovirus B19, influenza, CMV and Epstein-Barr virus, according to a later analysis. Linkage disequilibrium might explain the correlated functional status among segregating V segments, but an unknown experimental factor could not be ruled out. According to a later genetic analysis, donors in an Asian-associated ancestry cluster had fewer N-insertions in productive TCRs than the approximately 690-donor mean. In this cohort, only TCR beta chains were sequenced, and detectable features were limited by the absence of alpha or paired-chain data. Broadly in line with IMGT annotations, most TCR beta V segments showed up in productive rearrangements about 87% or about 30% of the time in an earlier analysis of several hundred of the donors. In vitro tests confirmed that a few of the cytomegalovirus-associated TCR beta chains recognize cytomegalovirus antigens. At a false discovery rate of 0.05, a later analysis linked 15,000 to 20,000 TCR beta sequences to specific HLA alleles. For the cohort, immune exposure information was limited to CMV serostatus. In a later analysis, HLA-associated TCR beta chains showed more clonal expansion and lower generation probabilities than non-associated chains that were equally common. In a later analysis, TCR association rates were found to vary across HLA loci, with the most associated TCRs seen for DRB1 alleles and the fewest for HLA-C alleles. A total of fewer than 200 TCR beta chains were listed by the study as associated with cytomegalovirus. Because HLA typing was missing for some donors at each locus, association tests included only the typed subset. Assigning TCR associations to individual alleles was difficult when HLA alleles, especially DR and DQ, strongly co-occurred.

The library was produced with the immunoSEQ multiplex PCR assay. For the multiplex PCR, a mixture combining 60 forward primers for TCR Vbeta segments and 13 reverse primers for TCR Jbeta segments was used. The CDR3 region of rearranged TCR beta genes was amplified from genomic DNA by a multiplex PCR assay. On the Illumina HiSeq System, the amplified TCR beta libraries were sequenced as 87-base-pair reads. As for the authors' bioinformatics: Across the 640 or so repertoires, a later analysis counted 80 million or so unique TCR beta chains, some 11 million of which were shared by at least two donors. Raw reads were error-corrected and collapsed into unique sequences with a nearest-neighbor algorithm that merged closely related sequences to remove PCR and sequencing errors. CDR3 sequences were aligned to IMGT reference sequences to assign V, D and J gene segments. Each retained sequence needed at least a six-nucleotide match to both a V gene segment and a J gene segment. Rearrangements were called productive when the CDR3 lacked stop codons and stayed in frame with V and J; all others were non-productive. CDR3 was defined by IMGT convention, running from the second conserved V-encoded cysteine to the conserved J-encoded phenylalanine. In an earlier analysis of 500 to 650 of the donors, sequences lacking an unambiguous match to a single V gene segment were excluded. An earlier analysis of a few hundred of the donors called V segments functional above 56.7% productive rearrangements and segregating when the between-donor standard deviation exceeded 5%. A statistical classification framework was built for diagnosing cytomegalovirus status from the catalog of TCR beta chain sequences. V and J gene assignment, in a later analysis, came from comparing TCR nucleotide sequences with IMGT/GENE-DB human TR gene sequences. A later analysis assigned CDR3 sequences and most-parsimonious VDJ recombination scenarios with the TCRdist pipeline. In a later analysis, each TCR beta chain was defined by its CDR3 amino acid sequence together with its V-gene family, and reads lacking a unique V-gene family were excluded. A later analysis removed 592 highly shared, low-generation-probability nucleotide sequences to deal with suspected cross-contamination and a sequencing artifact. For each public chain, a later analysis derived a clonal expansion index from normalized ranks of inferred template counts within each repertoire. A later analysis computed generation probabilities with a VDJ recombination model fitted to out-of-frame rearrangements, and checked the results against IGoR. A later analysis scored TCR-TCR, TCR-HLA and TCR-CMV co-occurrence with hypergeometric tests, applying a repertoire-size bias correction to TCR pairs. False discovery rates were estimated in a later analysis by permuting HLA or CMV assignments 20 times. A later analysis grouped co-occurring TCRs with DBSCAN, adding TCRdist sequence similarity when clustering within HLA-allele-positive subsets. Co-occurrence clustering excluded repertoires with fewer than 30,000 or more than 120,000 public chains, plus five with anomalous nucleotide sharing. Imported from immuneACCESS, the table was reduced by TCRdb to in-frame sequences with V and J called. These copies leave out some clones; in studies compared against another copy, an unresolved V gene accounts for under half, and the cause of the remainder is not known. V and J calls and clone size follow that table, whereas D and trimming were derived from the DNA. The sample contains 200,000 to 300,000 clones, roughly 78% of them found a single time. The top ten clonotypes cover roughly 0.45% of the sample.

On this clone: Its specific antigen is unknown. Within one base of it there is no much larger clone, and no base qualities were kept.

The cohort consisted of some 670 healthy bone marrow donors. Cohort members were all nominally healthy when sampled, although unrecorded immune exposures were likely present. The donor was CMV seronegative and belonged to the group of roughly 330 seronegative cohort members. A peripheral blood sample was provided by each donor, and peripheral blood mononuclear cells were used for TCR beta sequencing. Genomic DNA was extracted from the blood cell samples with the Qiagen DNeasy Blood Extraction Kit. This clonotype was obtained from a boy younger than 18 in good health and CMV-seronegative. The sequencing sample was made of PBMCs.

CDR3 reads: CASRGAGTADNEQFF. The sequenced DNA is TGTGCCAGCAGGGGCGCCGGGACAGCTGACAATGAGCAGTTCTTC. Recombination connected TRBV5-6 to TRBJ2-1; 7 junctional bases match TRBD1. V trim: 5 bases; J trim: 5 bases; unmatched bases: 10. CDR1 and CDR2 were assigned from the germline V gene as SGHDT and YYEEEE. The CDR3 measures 15 amino acids from cysteine to phenylalanine. Just CDR3 DNA is preserved here, 45 bases in frame from base 1.